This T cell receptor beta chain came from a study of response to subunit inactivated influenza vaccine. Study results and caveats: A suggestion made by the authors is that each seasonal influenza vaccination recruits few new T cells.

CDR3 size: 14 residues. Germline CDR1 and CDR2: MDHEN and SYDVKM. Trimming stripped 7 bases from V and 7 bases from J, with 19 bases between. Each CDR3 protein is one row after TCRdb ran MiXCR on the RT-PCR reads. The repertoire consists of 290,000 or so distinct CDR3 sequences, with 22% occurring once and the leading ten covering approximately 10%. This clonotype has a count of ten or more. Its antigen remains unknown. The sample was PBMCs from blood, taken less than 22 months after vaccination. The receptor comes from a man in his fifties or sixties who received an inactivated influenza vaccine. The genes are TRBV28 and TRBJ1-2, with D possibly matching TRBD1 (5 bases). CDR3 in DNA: TGTGCCAGCATCGGGGGGGGTGGCGTTCCTGGCTACACCTTC. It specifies CASIGGGGVPGYTF.